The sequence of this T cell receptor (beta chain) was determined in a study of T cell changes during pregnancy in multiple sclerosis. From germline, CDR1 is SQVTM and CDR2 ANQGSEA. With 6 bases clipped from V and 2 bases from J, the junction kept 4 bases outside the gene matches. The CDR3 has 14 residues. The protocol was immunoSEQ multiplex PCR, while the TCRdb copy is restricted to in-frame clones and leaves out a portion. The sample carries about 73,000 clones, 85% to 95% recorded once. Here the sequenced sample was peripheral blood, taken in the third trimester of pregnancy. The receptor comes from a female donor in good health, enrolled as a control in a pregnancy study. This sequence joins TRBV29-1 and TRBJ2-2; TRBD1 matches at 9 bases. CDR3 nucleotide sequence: TGCAGCGTCCGGGACAGGGATAACACCGGGGAGCTGTTTTTT. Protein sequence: CSVRDRDNTGELFF.